This T cell receptor beta chain appears in the sequencing data of a study of high-grade serous ovarian cancer treatment subgroups. Here immunoSEQ multiplex PCR was the method, and the copy in TCRdb shows in-frame clones only, minus some. Of a few thousand clones listed, about four fifths are singletons. Tumor samples were taken before definitive surgery or chemotherapy. Turning to this clone: The antigen remains unidentified.

The CDR3 is 12 amino acids. V was clipped by 9 bases and J by 4 bases, with 10 bases between them. Germline CDR1 and CDR2: LNHDA and SQIVND (reference sequence). Study-level results: CDR1 and CDR2 were left unanalyzed; analyses focused on CDR3. Higher neoantigen levels went with greater TCR clonal relatedness. Same-patient tumor repertoires overlapped at about 0.095 to 0.85; different patients barely overlapped.

The V gene is TRBV19, the J gene TRBJ2-1; D is undetermined. The sequenced sample consisted of tumor tissue. This TCR was recovered from a human donor with high-grade serous ovarian cancer. The CDR3 DNA reads TGTGCCAGCTCCCCCCAATACAATGAGCAGTTCTTC. It codes for CASSPQYNEQFF. Supplemented by reference TRBV19 and TRBJ2-1, the full variable domain reads DGGITQSPKYLFRKEGQNVTLSCEQNLNHDAMYWYRQDPGQGLRLIYYSQIVNDFQKGDIAEGYSVSREKKESFPLTVTSAQKNPTAFYLCASSPQYNEQFFGPGTRLTVL.